This T cell receptor beta chain was identified during a study of radiotherapy plus CTLA-4 blockade in lung cancer. Study in general: Objective responses were documented in around a sixth of patients, with disease control in around 30%.

Using immunoSEQ multiplex PCR, the repertoire was profiled, and TCRdb retains in-frame clones only, with some absent. This table has around 90,000 clones, about four fifths appearing once. This CDR3 is 14 amino acids long. The germline gives CDR1 SGDLS, CDR2 YYNGEE. Germline trimming cut 3 bases from V and 5 bases from J; bases unmatched to any gene: 4. Study-wide findings and caveats: Best predicting response, reportedly, were early blood T cell clone dynamics, with interferon-beta. Radiotherapy plus ipilimumab was followed by expansion in blood of tumor-derived TCR clones.

Chemo-refractory metastatic non-small-cell lung cancer patients underwent focal radiation alongside CTLA-4 blockade with ipilimumab. To note about this clone: Its target is not known. The same CDR3 also results from other DNA sequences found in this sample.

The TCR was taken from a human donor with non-small cell lung cancer that progressed on radiotherapy plus ipilimumab. The specimen comprised peripheral blood, sampled from a patient treated with radiotherapy plus ipilimumab. The V gene is TRBV9, the J gene TRBJ1-4; TRBD1 aligns across 7 bases. DNA of the CDR3: TGTGCCAGCAGCGCGGGACAGACGAATGAAAAACTGTTTTTT. Translated: CASSAGQTNEKLFF. The whole variable domain, filled in from reference TRBV9 and TRBJ1-4, reads DSGVTQTPKHLITATGQRVTLRCSPRSGDLSVYWYQQSLDQGLQFLIQYYNGEERAKGNILERFSAQQFPDLHSELNLSSLELGDSALYFCASSAGQTNEKLFFGSGTQLSVL.